One and the same sample provided the 10 T cell receptor beta chains below, sequenced in a study of blood T cell repertoires in COVID-19. Assay used: immunoSEQ multiplex PCR; TCRdb lists only in-frame clones, some missing. Of a few hundred thousand clones detected, about 87% appear once; the ten largest clones hold 10% to 15%. The sequenced sample was peripheral blood. Every receptor here comes from a woman aged 50 to 60 with COVID-19, enrolled during active disease.

V and J are TRBV5-1 and TRBJ2-7; 12 positions agree with TRBD1. The CDR3 has 15 residues. Germline V CDR1 and CDR2: SGHRS, YFSETQ. V was clipped by 4 bases and J by 7 bases; unmatched bases: 9. The CDR3: CASSDGTGGFGEQYF. For the CDR3, the DNA is TGCGCCAGCAGCGATGGGACAGGGGGCTTCGGAGAGCAGTACTTC.

J is TRBJ1-1 and V is TRBV18; D possibly corresponds to TRBD1 (5 bases). Per germline, CDR1 KGHSH and CDR2 LQKENI. The CDR3 totals 14 residues. Trimming removed 0 bases at V and 5 bases at J, with 10 bases between. The CDR3 sequence is CASSPPSGRTEAFF. In nucleotides, the CDR3 is TGTGCCAGCTCACCACCTTCAGGGCGAACTGAAGCTTTCTTT.

J is TRBJ1-2 and V is TRBV19; 7 bases match TRBD1. Trimming took 9 bases from V and 7 from J; bases not matched to a gene: 17. The V gene's germline CDR1 is LNHDA and CDR2 SQIVND (reference sequence). This CDR3 is built from 15 residues. This chain's CDR3 is CASHTQGTAPGGYTF. CDR3 in DNA: TGTGCCAGCCACACGCAGGGGACAGCCCCGGGTGGCTACACCTTC.

The J gene is TRBJ1-2, the V gene TRBV5-1; D gene uncertain. V was clipped by 0 bases and J by 2 bases, with 8 bases between them. CDR3 length: 14 amino acids. CDR1 SGHRS and CDR2 YFSETQ come from the germline V gene. The CDR3 DNA follows: TGCGCCAGCAGCTTGGGGGCCAGGAACTATGGCTACACCTTC. Its protein product is CASSLGARNYGYTF.

The gene calls are TRBV19 and TRBJ1-1, with D unresolved. The length of the CDR3 is 14 residues. CDR1 LNHDA and CDR2 SQIVND come from the germline V gene (reference sequence). The V and J ends lost 3 bases and 1 base respectively, with 9 bases between them. The CDR3 nucleotides read TGTGCCAGTAGTATTCAGGTGACGAACACTGAAGCTTTCTTT. This sequence encodes CASSIQVTNTEAFF.

The chain recombines TRBV7-8 with TRBJ2-7; D may be TRBD1 (6 bases). Per germline, CDR1 SGHVS and CDR2 FQNEAQ. This CDR3 region has 13 residues. The V gene lost 3 bases and the J gene lost 5 bases, with 11 bases spanning the gap. CDR3 nucleotide sequence: TGTGCCAGCAGCTTGTCAGGGGTTGACGAGCAGTACTTC. It specifies CASSLSGVDEQYF.

This chain uses TRBV27 with TRBJ1-2; 9 bases match TRBD1. Germline V CDR1 and CDR2: MNHEY, SMNVEV (reference sequence). With 8 bases clipped from V and 8 bases from J, the junction kept 24 bases outside the gene matches. This CDR3 is built from 18 residues. DNA for the CDR3: TGTGCCAGCCTCCCAAACCTCTTCCGGGACAGGGTTCAGGAAGGCTACACCTTC. This sequence encodes CASLPNLFRDRVQEGYTF.

The genes are TRBV4-2 and TRBJ1-2; 9 nucleotides agree with TRBD1. This CDR3 spans 17 amino acids. Looked up from germline, CDR1 is LGHNA and CDR2 is YNFKEQ. V was pared by 1 base and J by 4 bases, with 10 bases of the junction left unmatched. The DNA of the CDR3 is TGTGCCAGCAGCCAAGGGCACGGGGACAGGGAACTCTATGGCTACACCTTC. This sequence encodes CASSQGHGDRELYGYTF.

The chain combines TRBV30 with TRBJ1-2; 10 bases fit TRBD1. Looked up from germline, CDR1 is GTSNPN and CDR2 is SVGIG (reference sequence). V lost 1 base and J lost 8; bases outside the gene matches: 10. This CDR3 contains 15 residues. Here the CDR3 reads CAWSAQPGTGEGYTF. The CDR3, as DNA: TGTGCCTGGAGTGCCCAACCGGGGACAGGGGAAGGCTACACCTTC.

Regarding this clone: In the same sample, other DNA sequences code for this CDR3. The chain links TRBV7-8 to TRBJ1-1; D not certain. Germline V gene lookup returns CDR1 SGHVS and CDR2 FQNEAQ. The CDR3 sequence is 13 residues long. V was trimmed by 3 bases and J by 1 base, leaving 6 bases between them. CDR3 DNA sequence: TGTGCCAGCAGCTTGGAGGGGAACACTGAAGCTTTCTTT. This encodes CASSLEGNTEAFF.